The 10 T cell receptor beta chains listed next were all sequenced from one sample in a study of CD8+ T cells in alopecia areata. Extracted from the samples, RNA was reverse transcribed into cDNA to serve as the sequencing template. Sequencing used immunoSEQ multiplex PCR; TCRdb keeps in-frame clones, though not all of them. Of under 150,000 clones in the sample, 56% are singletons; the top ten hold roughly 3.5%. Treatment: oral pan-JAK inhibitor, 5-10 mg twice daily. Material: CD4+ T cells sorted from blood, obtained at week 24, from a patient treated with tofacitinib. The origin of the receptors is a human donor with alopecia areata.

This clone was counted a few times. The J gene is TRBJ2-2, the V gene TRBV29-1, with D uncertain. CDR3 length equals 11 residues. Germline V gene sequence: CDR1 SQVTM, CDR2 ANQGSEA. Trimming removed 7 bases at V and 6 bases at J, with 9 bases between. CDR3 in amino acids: CSGSWAGELFF. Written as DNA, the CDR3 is TGCAGCGGGTCCTGGGCCGGGGAGCTGTTTTTT.

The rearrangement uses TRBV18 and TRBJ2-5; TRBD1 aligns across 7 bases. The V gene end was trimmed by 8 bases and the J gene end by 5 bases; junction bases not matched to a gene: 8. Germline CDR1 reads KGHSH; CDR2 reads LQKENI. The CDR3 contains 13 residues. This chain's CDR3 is CASKTGPVETQYF. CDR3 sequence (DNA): TGTGCCAGCAAGACAGGGCCTGTCGAGACCCAGTACTTC.

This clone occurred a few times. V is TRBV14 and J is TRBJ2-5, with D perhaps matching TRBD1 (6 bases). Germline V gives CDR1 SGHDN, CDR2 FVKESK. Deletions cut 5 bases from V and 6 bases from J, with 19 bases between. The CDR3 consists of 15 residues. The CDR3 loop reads CASSAQGTTFKTQYF. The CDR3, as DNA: TGTGCCAGCAGCGCCCAGGGGACCACCTTTAAGACCCAGTACTTC.

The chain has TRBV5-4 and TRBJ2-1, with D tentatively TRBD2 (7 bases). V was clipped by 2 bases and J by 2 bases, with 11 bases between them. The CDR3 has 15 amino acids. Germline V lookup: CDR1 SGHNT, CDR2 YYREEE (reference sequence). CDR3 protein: CASSFGGATYNEQFF. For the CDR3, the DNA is TGTGCCAGCAGCTTTGGGGGGGCCACCTACAATGAGCAGTTCTTC.

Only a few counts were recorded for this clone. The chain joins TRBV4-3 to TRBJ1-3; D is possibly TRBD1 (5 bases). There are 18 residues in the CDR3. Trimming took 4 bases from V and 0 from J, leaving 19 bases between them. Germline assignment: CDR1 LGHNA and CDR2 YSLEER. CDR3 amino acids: CASSRTEGYVGSGNTIYF. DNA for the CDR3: TGCGCCAGCAGCCGGACTGAGGGGTACGTGGGCTCTGGAAACACCATATATTTT.

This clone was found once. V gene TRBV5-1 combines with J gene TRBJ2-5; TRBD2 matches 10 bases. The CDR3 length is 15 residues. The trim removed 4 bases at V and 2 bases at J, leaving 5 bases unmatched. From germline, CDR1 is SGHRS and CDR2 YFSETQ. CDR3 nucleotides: TGCGCCAGCAGCCGGACTAGCGGAGGGCAAGAGACCCAGTACTTC. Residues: CASSRTSGGQETQYF.

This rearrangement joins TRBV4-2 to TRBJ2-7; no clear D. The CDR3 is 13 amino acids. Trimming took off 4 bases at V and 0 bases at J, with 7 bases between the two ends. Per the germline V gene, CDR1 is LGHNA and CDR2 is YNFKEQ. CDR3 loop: CASSLRSSYEQYF. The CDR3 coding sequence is TGTGCCAGCAGCCTACGTAGCTCCTACGAGCAGTACTTC.

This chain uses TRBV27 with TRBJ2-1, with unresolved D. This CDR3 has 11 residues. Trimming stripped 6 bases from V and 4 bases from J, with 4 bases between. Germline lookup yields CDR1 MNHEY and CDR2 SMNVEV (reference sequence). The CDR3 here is CASSTYNEQFF. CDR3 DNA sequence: TGTGCCAGCAGCACATACAATGAGCAGTTCTTC.

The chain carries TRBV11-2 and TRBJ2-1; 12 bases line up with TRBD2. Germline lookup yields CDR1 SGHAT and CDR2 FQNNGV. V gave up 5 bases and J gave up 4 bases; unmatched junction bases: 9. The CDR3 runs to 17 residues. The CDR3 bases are TGTGCCAGCAGCCCCCGGACTAGCGGGGCCTCGTACAATGAGCAGTTCTTC. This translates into CASSPRTSGASYNEQFF. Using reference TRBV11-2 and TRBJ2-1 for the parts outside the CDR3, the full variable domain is EAGVAQSPRYKIIEKRQSVAFWCNPISGHATLYWYQQILGQGPKLLIQFQNNGVVDDSQLPKDRFSAERLKGVDSTLKIQPAKLEDSAVYLCASSPRTSGASYNEQFFGPGTRLTVL.

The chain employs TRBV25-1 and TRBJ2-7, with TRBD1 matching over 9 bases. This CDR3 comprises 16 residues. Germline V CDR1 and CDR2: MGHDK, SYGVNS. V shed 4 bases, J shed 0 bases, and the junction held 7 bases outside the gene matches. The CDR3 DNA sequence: TGTGCCAGCAGTGTCGGGACAGGGCCCAGCTCCTACGAGCAGTACTTC. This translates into CASSVGTGPSSYEQYF.